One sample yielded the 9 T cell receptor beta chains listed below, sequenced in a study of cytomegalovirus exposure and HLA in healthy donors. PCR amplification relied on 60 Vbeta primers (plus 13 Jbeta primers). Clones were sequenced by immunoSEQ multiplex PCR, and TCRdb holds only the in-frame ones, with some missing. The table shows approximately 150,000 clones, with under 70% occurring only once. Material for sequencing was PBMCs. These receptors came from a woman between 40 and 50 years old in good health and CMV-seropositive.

CDR3 in amino acids: CASSPIAGGVNEQFF. CDR3 sequence (DNA): TGTGCCAGCAGTCCAATAGCGGGAGGGGTCAATGAGCAGTTCTTC. This chain links TRBV27 with TRBJ2-1; 11 positions agree with TRBD2. CDR3 size: 15 residues. J lost 6 bases, V lost 5 bases, and 6 bases had no gene match. Germline CDR1 is MNHEY and CDR2 is SMNVEV (reference sequence).

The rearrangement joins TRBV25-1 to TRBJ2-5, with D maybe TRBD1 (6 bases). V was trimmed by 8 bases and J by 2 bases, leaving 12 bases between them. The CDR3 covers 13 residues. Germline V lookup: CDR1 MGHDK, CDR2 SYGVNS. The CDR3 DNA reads TGTGCCAGCCGAGACAGGCTACAAGAGACCCAGTACTTC. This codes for CASRDRLQETQYF. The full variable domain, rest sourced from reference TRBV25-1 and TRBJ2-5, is EADIYQTPRYLVIGTGKKITLECSQTMGHDKMYWYQQDPGMELHLIHYSYGVNSTEKGDLSSESTVSRIRTEHFPLTLESARPSHTSQYLCASRDRLQETQYFGPGTRLLVL.

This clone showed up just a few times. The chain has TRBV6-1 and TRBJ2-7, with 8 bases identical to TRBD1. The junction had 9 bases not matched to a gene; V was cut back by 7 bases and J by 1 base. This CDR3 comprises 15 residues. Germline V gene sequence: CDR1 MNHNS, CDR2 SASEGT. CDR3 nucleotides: TGTGCCAGCACCCAGAGGGGGACAGGATCCTACGAGCAGTACTTC. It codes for CASTQRGTGSYEQYF.

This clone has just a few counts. The CDR3 bases are TGTGCCAGTAGTAAAACCGGGACAAAGTCCTACGAGCAGTACTTC. Translated: CASSKTGTKSYEQYF. This rearrangement joins TRBV19 to TRBJ2-7; D may be TRBD1 (6 bases). The length of the CDR3 is 15 residues. The V end was cut by 4 bases, the J end by 1 base, with 14 bases between. Germline CDR1 reads LNHDA; CDR2 reads SQIVND (reference sequence). The variable domain in full, completed from reference TRBV19 and TRBJ2-7, reads DGGITQSPKYLFRKEGQNVTLSCEQNLNHDAMYWYRQDPGQGLRLIYYSQIVNDFQKGDIAEGYSVSREKKESFPLTVTSAQKNPTAFYLCASSKTGTKSYEQYFGPGTRLTVT.

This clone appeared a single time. CDR3 in amino acids: CASSLGVEQYF. As DNA, the CDR3 is TGTGCCAGCAGCTTAGGAGTCGAGCAGTACTTC. The genes are TRBV7-2 and TRBJ2-7, with D hard to call. In germline, CDR1 is SGHTA, CDR2 FQGNSA. Trimming removed 1 base from V and 6 bases from J, with 4 bases in between. This CDR3 has 11 amino acids.

CDR3 amino acids: CASSRPGYEQYF. The CDR3, as DNA: TGTGCCAGCAGCCGTCCCGGGTACGAGCAGTACTTC. The rearrangement links TRBV28 to TRBJ2-7; D gene uncertain. The V and J ends lost 6 bases and 4 bases respectively, with 10 bases between them. Germline V gene data show CDR1 as MDHEN and CDR2 as SYDVKM. The CDR3 is 12 residues long.

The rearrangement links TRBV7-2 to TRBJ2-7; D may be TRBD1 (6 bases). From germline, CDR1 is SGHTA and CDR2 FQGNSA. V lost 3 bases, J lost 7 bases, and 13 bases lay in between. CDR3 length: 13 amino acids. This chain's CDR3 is CASSLKPGDEQYF. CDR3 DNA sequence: TGTGCCAGCAGCTTGAAACCAGGGGATGAGCAGTACTTC.

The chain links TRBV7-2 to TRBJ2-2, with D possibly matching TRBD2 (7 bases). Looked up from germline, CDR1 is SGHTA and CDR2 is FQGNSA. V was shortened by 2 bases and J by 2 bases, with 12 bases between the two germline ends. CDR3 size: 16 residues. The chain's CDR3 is CASSLRGGGNTGELFF. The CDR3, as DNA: TGTGCCAGCAGCTTACGAGGGGGGGGAAACACCGGGGAGCTGTTTTTT.

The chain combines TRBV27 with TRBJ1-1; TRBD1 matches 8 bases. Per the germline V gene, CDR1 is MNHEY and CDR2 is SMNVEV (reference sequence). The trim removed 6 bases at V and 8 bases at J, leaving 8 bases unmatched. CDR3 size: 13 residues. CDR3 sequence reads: CASRNRQGTEAFF. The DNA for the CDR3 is TGTGCCAGCAGGAACAGACAGGGGACCGAAGCTTTCTTT.